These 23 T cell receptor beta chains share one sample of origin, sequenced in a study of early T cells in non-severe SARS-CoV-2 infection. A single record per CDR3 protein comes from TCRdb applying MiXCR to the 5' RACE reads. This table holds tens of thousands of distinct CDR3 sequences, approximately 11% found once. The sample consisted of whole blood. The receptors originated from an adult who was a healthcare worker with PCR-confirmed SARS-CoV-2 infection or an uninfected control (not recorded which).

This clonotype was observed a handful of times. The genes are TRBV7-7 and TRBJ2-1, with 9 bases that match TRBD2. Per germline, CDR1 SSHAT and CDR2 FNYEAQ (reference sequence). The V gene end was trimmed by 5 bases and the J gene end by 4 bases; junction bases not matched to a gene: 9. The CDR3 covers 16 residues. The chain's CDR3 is CASSPALLAGYNEQFF. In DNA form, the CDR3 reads TGTGCCAGCAGCCCAGCACTACTAGCGGGTTACAATGAGCAGTTCTTC.

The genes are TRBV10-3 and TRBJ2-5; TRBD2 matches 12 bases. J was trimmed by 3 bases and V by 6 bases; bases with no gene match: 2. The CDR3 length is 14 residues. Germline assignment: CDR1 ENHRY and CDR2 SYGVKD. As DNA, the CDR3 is TGTGCCATCAGAAGACTAGCGGGAGAAGAGACCCAGTACTTC. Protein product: CAIRRLAGEETQYF.

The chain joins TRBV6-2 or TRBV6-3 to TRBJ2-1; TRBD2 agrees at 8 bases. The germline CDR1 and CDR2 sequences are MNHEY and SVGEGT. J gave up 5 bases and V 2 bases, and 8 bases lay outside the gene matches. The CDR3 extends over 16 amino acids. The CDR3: CASSYGSGSFHNEQFF. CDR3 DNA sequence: TGTGCCAGCAGTTACGGGAGCGGGAGTTTTCACAATGAGCAGTTCTTC.

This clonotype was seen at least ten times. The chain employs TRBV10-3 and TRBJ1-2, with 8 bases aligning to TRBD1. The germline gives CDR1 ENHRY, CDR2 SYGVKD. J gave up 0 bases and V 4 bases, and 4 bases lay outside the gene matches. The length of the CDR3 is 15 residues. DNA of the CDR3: TGTGCCATCAGTGGTGGACAGGGAGCTAACTATGGCTACACCTTC. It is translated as CAISGGQGANYGYTF.

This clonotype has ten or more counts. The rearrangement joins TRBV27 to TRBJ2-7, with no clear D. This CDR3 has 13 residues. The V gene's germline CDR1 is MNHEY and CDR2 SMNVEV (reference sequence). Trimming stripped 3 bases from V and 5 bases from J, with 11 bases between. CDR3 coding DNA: TGTGCCAGCAGTTTGCGTCCGTGGAACGAGCAGTACTTC. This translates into CASSLRPWNEQYF.

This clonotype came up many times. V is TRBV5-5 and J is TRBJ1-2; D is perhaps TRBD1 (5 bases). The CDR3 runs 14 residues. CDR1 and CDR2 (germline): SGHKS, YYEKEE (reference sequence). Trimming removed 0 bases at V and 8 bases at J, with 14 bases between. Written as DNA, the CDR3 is TGTGCCAGCAGCTTGGCCTTAGGGGATCTAGGCTACACCTTC. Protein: CASSLALGDLGYTF.

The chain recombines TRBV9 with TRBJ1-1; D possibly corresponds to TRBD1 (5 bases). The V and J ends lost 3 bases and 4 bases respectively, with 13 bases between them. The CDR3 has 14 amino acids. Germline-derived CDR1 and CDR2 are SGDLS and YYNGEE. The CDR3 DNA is TGTGCCAGCAGCGCGGGACTGTTGGGCACTGAAGCTTTCTTT. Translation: CASSAGLLGTEAFF.

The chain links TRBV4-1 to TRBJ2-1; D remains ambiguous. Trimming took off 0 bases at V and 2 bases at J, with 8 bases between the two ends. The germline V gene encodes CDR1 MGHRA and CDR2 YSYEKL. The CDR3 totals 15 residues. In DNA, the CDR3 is TGCGCCAGCAGCCAAGACATCGCGACCTACAATGAGCAGTTCTTC. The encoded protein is CASSQDIATYNEQFF.

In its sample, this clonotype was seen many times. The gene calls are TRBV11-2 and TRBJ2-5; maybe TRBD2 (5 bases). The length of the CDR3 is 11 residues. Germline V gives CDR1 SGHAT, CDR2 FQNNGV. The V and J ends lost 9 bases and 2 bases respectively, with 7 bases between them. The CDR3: CASRDQETQYF. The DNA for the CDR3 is TGTGCCAGTCGGGATCAAGAGACCCAGTACTTC.

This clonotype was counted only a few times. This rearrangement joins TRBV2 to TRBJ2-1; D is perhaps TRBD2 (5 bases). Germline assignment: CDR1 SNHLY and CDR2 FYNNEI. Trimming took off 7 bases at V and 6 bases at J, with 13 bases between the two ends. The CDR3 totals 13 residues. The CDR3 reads CASNLASSNEQFF. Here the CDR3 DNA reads TGTGCCAGCAACCTAGCTAGCAGCAATGAGCAGTTCTTC.

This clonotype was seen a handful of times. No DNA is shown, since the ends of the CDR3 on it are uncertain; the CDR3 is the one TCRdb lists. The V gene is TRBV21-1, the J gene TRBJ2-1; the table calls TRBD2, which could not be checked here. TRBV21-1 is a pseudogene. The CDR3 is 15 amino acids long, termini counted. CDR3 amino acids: CASSNWGVGNNEQFF.

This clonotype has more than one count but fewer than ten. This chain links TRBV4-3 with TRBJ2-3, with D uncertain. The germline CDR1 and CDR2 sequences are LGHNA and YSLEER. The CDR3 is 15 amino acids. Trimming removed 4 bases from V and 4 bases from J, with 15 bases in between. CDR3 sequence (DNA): TGCGCCAGCAGCCGCACCCGCTACGGCGCAGATACGCAGTATTTT. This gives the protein CASSRTRYGADTQYF.

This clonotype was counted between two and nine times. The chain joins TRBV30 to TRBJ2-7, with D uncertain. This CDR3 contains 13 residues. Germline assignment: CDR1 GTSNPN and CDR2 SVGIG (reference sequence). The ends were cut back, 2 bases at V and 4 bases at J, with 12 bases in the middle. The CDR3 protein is CAWSLRRTYEQYF. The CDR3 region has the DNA TGTGCCTGGAGTCTCCGGAGAACATACGAGCAGTACTTC.

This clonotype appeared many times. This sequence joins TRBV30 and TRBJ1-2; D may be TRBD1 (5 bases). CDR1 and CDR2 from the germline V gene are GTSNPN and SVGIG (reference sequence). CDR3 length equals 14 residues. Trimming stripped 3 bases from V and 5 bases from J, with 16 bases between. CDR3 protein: CAWRAGILAYGYTF. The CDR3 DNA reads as TGTGCCTGGAGAGCAGGGATCCTTGCTTATGGCTACACCTTC.

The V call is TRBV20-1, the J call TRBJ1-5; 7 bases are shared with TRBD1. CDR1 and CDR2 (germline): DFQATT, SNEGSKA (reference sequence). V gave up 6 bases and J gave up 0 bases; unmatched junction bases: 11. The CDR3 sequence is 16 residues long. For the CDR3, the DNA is TGCAGTGCATCTCCCGGGGGACAGTATAGCAATCAGCCCCAGCATTTT. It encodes CSASPGGQYSNQPQHF.

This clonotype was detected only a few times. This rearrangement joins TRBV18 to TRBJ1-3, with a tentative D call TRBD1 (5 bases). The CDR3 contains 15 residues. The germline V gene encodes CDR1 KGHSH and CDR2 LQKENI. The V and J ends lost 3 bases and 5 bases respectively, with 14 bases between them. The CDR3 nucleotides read TGTGCCAGCTCACCCGGAGCAGGGAGTCGAAACACCATATATTTT. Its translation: CASSPGAGSRNTIYF.

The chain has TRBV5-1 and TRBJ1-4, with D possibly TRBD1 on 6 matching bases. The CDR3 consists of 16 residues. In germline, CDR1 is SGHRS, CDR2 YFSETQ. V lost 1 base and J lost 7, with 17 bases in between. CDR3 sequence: CASSLSGGRGIEKLFF. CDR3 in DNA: TGCGCCAGCAGCTTGAGCGGGGGGCGCGGAATTGAAAAACTGTTTTTT.

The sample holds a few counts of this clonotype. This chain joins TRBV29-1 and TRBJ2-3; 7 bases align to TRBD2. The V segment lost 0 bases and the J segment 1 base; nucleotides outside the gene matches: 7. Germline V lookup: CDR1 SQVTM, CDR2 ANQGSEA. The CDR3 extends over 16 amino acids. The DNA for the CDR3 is TGCAGCGTTGAAGATCTGTCTCTAGCGGGCACAGATACGCAGTATTTT. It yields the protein CSVEDLSLAGTDTQYF.

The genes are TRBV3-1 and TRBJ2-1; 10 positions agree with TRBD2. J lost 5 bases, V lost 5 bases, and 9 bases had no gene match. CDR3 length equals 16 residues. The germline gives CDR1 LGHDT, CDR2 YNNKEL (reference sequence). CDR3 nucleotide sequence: TGTGCCAGCAGCGGAGCGGGAGGGGTCCCAAACAATGAGCAGTTCTTC. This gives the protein CASSGAGGVPNNEQFF.

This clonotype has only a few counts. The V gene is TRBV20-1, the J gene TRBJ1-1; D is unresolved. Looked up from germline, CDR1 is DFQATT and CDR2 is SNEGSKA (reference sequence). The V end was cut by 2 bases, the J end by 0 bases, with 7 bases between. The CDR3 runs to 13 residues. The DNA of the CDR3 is TGCAGTGCTAGAAAGACTGTGAACACTGAAGCTTTCTTT. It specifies CSARKTVNTEAFF.

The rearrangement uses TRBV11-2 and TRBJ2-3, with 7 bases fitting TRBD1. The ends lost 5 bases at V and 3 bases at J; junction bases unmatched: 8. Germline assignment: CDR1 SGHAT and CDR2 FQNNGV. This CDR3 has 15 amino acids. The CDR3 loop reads CASSTGTARTDTQYF. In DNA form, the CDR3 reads TGTGCCAGCAGCACCGGGACAGCAAGGACAGATACGCAGTATTTT. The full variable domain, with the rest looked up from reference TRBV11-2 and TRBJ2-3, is EAGVAQSPRYKIIEKRQSVAFWCNPISGHATLYWYQQILGQGPKLLIQFQNNGVVDDSQLPKDRFSAERLKGVDSTLKIQPAKLEDSAVYLCASSTGTARTDTQYFGPGTRLTVL.

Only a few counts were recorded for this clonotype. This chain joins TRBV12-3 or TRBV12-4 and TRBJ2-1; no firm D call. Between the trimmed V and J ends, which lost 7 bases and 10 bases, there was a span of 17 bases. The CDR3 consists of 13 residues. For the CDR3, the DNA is TGTGCCAGCATCGACGTGCCATCTCGCGAGCAGTTCTTC. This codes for CASIDVPSREQFF.

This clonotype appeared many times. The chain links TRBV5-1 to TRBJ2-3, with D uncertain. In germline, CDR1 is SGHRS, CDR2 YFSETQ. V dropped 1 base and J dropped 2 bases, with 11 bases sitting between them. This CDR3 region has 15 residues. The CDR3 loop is CASSLIGRHTDTQYF. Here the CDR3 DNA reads TGCGCCAGCAGCTTGATTGGCAGACACACAGATACGCAGTATTTT.